The T cell receptor beta chain described here comes from a study of immune evolution from preneoplasia to lung adenocarcinoma. Study-level points and caveats: Top clone frequencies peaked in normal lung, apparently declining through invasive adenocarcinoma.

Details on this clone: As yet, its antigen is unknown.

Patients had resection in Japan or China between the mid-2010s and the late 2010s. After pathologic assessment, macro-dissection selected premalignant or tumor cells for extraction. Trimming cost V 0 bases and J 4 bases; bases outside gene matches: 6. Germline CDR1 and CDR2: SGHRS and YFSETQ. The CDR3 sequence is 16 residues long. The table came from immunoSEQ multiplex PCR; TCRdb's copy has only in-frame clones and leaves some out. Of about 9,000 clones detected, roughly 89% appear once; the ten largest clones hold about 2.5%. The chain employs TRBV5-1 and TRBJ2-2; 7 bases align to TRBD2. Sequencing was carried out using FFPE invasive lung adenocarcinoma tissue. This clonotype was sampled from a person aged 70 to 85 with invasive lung adenocarcinoma. Here the CDR3 reads CASSLGTRDLTGELFF. The CDR3 DNA reads TGCGCCAGCAGCTTGGGGACTAGAGACCTCACCGGGGAGCTGTTTTTT.